Below are 27 T cell receptor beta chains sequenced from a single sample in a study of blood T cell repertoires in COVID-19. Libraries were prepared by immunoSEQ multiplex PCR; TCRdb keeps only in-frame clonotypes and omits some of them. Of 100,000 to 150,000 clones listed, roughly 83% are singletons. The sample was peripheral blood. All receptors come from a woman aged 45-59 years with acute or convalescent COVID-19.

This clone was counted a few times. This rearrangement joins TRBV7-8 to TRBJ2-2; possibly TRBD1 for D (5 bases). The CDR3 is made up of 15 amino acids. V shed 1 base and J shed 3 bases, with 9 bases lying between them. Germline CDR1 reads SGHVS; CDR2 reads FQNEAQ. The CDR3 region is CASSLEGSDTGELFF. CDR3 DNA sequence: TGTGCCAGCAGCTTAGAGGGGTCGGACACCGGGGAGCTGTTTTTT. Drawing the rest from reference TRBV7-8 and TRBJ2-2, the complete variable domain is GAGVSQSPRYKVAKRGQDVALRCDPISGHVSLFWYQQALGQGPEFLTYFQNEAQLDKSGLPSDRFFAERPEGSVSTLKIQRTQQEDSAVYLCASSLEGSDTGELFFGEGSRLTVL.

In this sample, this clone turned up a few times. This sequence joins TRBV9 and TRBJ1-1, with D possibly being TRBD1 (6 bases). Between the trimmed V and J ends, which lost 4 bases and 3 bases, there was a span of 16 bases. Germline V gene sequence: CDR1 SGDLS, CDR2 YYNGEE. CDR3 size: 15 residues. CDR3 in DNA: TGTGCCAGCAGCACCTCGCAGGGGCAGGACACTGAAGCTTTCTTT. The encoded protein is CASSTSQGQDTEAFF.

The J gene is TRBJ2-1, the V gene TRBV29-1; D might be TRBD2 (5 bases). The CDR3 is made up of 15 amino acids. V was trimmed by 4 bases and J by 7 bases, leaving 20 bases between them. In germline, CDR1 is SQVTM, CDR2 ANQGSEA. CDR3 sequence: CSVAERIPMGNEQFF. The CDR3 coding sequence is TGCAGCGTTGCGGAGCGGATACCAATGGGAAATGAGCAGTTCTTC.

The CDR3 here is CASSHNSFEAFF. In nucleotides, the CDR3 is TGTGCCAGCAGTCACAACAGTTTCGAAGCTTTCTTT. The V call is TRBV6-5, the J call TRBJ1-1; D unclear. With 5 bases removed from V and 8 bases from J, the gap between germline ends came to 12 bases. The V gene's germline CDR1 is MNHEY and CDR2 SVGAGI. There are 12 residues in the CDR3.

This chain connects TRBV6-5 to TRBJ1-2, with D possibly being TRBD1 (6 bases). The ends were cut back, 6 bases at V and 2 bases at J, with 10 bases in the middle. Germline V lookup: CDR1 MNHEY, CDR2 SVGAGI. CDR3 length equals 13 residues. The CDR3: CASSSDRNYGYTF. The CDR3 DNA sequence: TGTGCCAGCAGCTCGGACAGAAACTATGGCTACACCTTC.

V gene TRBV4-2 combines with J gene TRBJ1-3, with unresolved D. V lost 3 bases and J 2 bases, leaving 17 bases between the germline ends. Germline CDR1 is LGHNA and CDR2 is YNFKEQ. The CDR3 runs 17 residues. The CDR3 region is CASSHIAGGSTGNTIYF. The DNA of the CDR3 is TGTGCCAGCAGCCACATCGCGGGCGGCTCGACTGGAAACACCATATATTTT.

The chain has TRBV2 and TRBJ1-5, with 7 bases identical to TRBD1. The CDR3 length is 16 residues. V shed 4 bases, J shed 2 bases, and the junction held 8 bases outside the gene matches. CDR1 and CDR2 from the germline V gene are SNHLY and FYNNEI. The CDR3 sequence is CASSGRQGEGNQPQHF. The CDR3 DNA reads TGTGCCAGCAGTGGTCGACAGGGTGAAGGCAATCAGCCCCAGCATTTT. Supplemented by reference TRBV2 and TRBJ1-5, the full variable domain reads EPEVTQTPSHQVTQMGQEVILRCVPISNHLYFYWYRQILGQKVEFLVSFYNNEISEKSEIFDDQFSVERPDGSNFTLKIRSTKLEDSAMYFCASSGRQGEGNQPQHFGDGTRLSIL.

V is TRBV18 and J is TRBJ2-1; D unresolved. Trimming shortened V by 0 bases and J by 0 bases, and 12 bases separated the two germline ends. Germline V lookup: CDR1 KGHSH, CDR2 LQKENI. The CDR3 is 17 amino acids. For the CDR3, the DNA is TGTGCCAGCTCACCACCTTTATCGACAAGCTCCTACAATGAGCAGTTCTTC. Its protein is CASSPPLSTSSYNEQFF.

The chain uses TRBV11-2 and TRBJ1-1, with a possible D match to TRBD1 (6 bases). V was trimmed by 5 bases and J by 7 bases, leaving 14 bases between them. Germline assignment: CDR1 SGHAT and CDR2 FQNNGV. The CDR3 loop spans 13 amino acids. CDR3 sequence reads: CASSQQRGGEAFF. The DNA of the CDR3 is TGTGCCAGCAGCCAACAGCGAGGGGGTGAAGCTTTCTTT.

This chain connects TRBV6-6 to TRBJ1-2, with 11 bases fitting TRBD1. After removal of 2 bases from V and 8 bases from J, the junction contained 1 base not matched to a gene. The CDR3 extends over 13 amino acids. CDR1 is MNHNY and CDR2 is SVGAGI in the germline V gene (reference sequence). The CDR3 coding sequence is TGTGCCAGCAGTTACGGGACAGGGGGAGGCTACACCTTC. Translating gives CASSYGTGGGYTF.

The V gene is TRBV4-1, the J gene TRBJ2-7; TRBD2 agrees at 8 bases. Per the germline V gene, CDR1 is MGHRA and CDR2 is YSYEKL. The CDR3 spans 16 residues. Trimming at V came to 0 bases and at J to 6 bases, leaving 10 bases not matched to a gene. The CDR3 coding sequence is TGCGCCAGCAGCCAAGAAATCTGGGTAGGGACTAGCGAGCAGTACTTC. It translates to CASSQEIWVGTSEQYF.

This chain links TRBV27 with TRBJ1-2; D possibly corresponds to TRBD1 (5 bases). Deletions cut 0 bases from V and 4 bases from J, with 9 bases between. Germline CDR1 MNHEY, CDR2 SMNVEV (reference sequence). The CDR3 has 14 residues. DNA for the CDR3: TGTGCCAGCAGTTTATCGTGGCAGGGCTATGGCTACACCTTC. Translating it yields CASSLSWQGYGYTF.

The chain employs TRBV6-6 and TRBJ1-2, with D perhaps TRBD1 (6 bases). CDR3 length equals 14 residues. V lost 4 bases, J lost 10 bases, and 19 bases lay in between. The germline gives CDR1 MNHNY, CDR2 SVGAGI (reference sequence). CDR3 in amino acids: CASSSPGQFEVYTF. The CDR3 nucleotides read TGTGCCAGCAGTTCGCCTGGACAGTTTGAGGTCTACACCTTC.

This clone was observed once. The chain recombines TRBV19 with TRBJ1-1; 8 bases map to TRBD1. V shed 4 bases and J 5 bases; nucleotides not matched to a gene: 6. This CDR3 is 14 amino acids long. In germline, CDR1 is LNHDA, CDR2 SQIVND (reference sequence). The CDR3 here is CASSRDRLRTEAFF. CDR3 bases: TGTGCCAGTAGTAGGGACAGGCTAAGGACTGAAGCTTTCTTT.

This clone was picked up one time. The chain combines TRBV5-1 with TRBJ2-1; 10 nucleotides line up with TRBD2. CDR1 is SGHRS and CDR2 is YFSETQ in the germline V gene. CDR3 length equals 15 residues. V lost 4 bases, J lost 5 bases, and 6 bases stayed unmatched. The CDR3 nucleotides are TGCGCCAGCAGCGACGGGACTAGCGCACACAATGAGCAGTTCTTC. Its translation: CASSDGTSAHNEQFF.

The rearrangement links TRBV5-6 to TRBJ2-1; 7 bases map to TRBD2. This CDR3 is 16 amino acids long. Looked up from germline, CDR1 is SGHDT and CDR2 is YYEEEE. The trim removed 0 bases at V and 2 bases at J, leaving 5 bases unmatched. The DNA of the CDR3 is TGTGCCAGCAGCTTGGAGTTAAGCGGGGCCTACAATGAGCAGTTCTTC. Its translation: CASSLELSGAYNEQFF. The full variable domain, with the rest looked up from reference TRBV5-6 and TRBJ2-1, is DAGVTQSPTHLIKTRGQQVTLRCSPKSGHDTVSWYQQALGQGPQFIFQYYEEEERQRGNFPDRFSGHQFPNYSSELNVNALLLGDSALYLCASSLELSGAYNEQFFGPGTRLTVL.

The chain recombines TRBV11-2 with TRBJ1-2; weak D call: TRBD1 (5 bases). The germline V and J ends were trimmed by 0 bases and 1 base, with 9 bases remaining between them. Looked up from germline, CDR1 is SGHAT and CDR2 is FQNNGV. The CDR3 sequence is 15 residues long. The CDR3 reads CASSLDVTVNYGYTF. DNA of the CDR3: TGTGCCAGCAGCTTAGACGTGACAGTTAACTATGGCTACACCTTC.

Many counts were recorded for this clone. The genes are TRBV4-1 and TRBJ1-2, with D unclear. Germline V gene sequence: CDR1 MGHRA, CDR2 YSYEKL. The V end was cut by 0 bases, the J end by 2 bases, with 10 bases between. The CDR3 spans 15 residues. Here the CDR3 reads CASSQEVGRNYGYTF. The CDR3 region has the DNA TGCGCCAGCAGCCAAGAAGTGGGCAGGAACTATGGCTACACCTTC.

This clone was observed once. The chain couples TRBV4-1 to TRBJ1-3; D might be TRBD1 (5 bases). V gave up 2 bases and J gave up 4 bases, with 12 bases separating them. The germline CDR1 and CDR2 sequences are MGHRA and YSYEKL. The CDR3 has 15 amino acids. Written as DNA, the CDR3 is TGCGCCAGCAGCCAAAGGGGCCTGGGAGGAAACACCATATATTTT. Its translation: CASSQRGLGGNTIYF.

This chain links TRBV6-5 with TRBJ2-3; 7 positions agree with TRBD1. There are 13 residues in the CDR3. V was clipped by 10 bases and J by 2 bases; unmatched bases: 6. Germline V gene data show CDR1 as MNHEY and CDR2 as SVGAGI. CDR3 nucleotide sequence: TGTGCCACCCGGGACAGACTCACAGATACGCAGTATTTT. It encodes CATRDRLTDTQYF.

The chain links TRBV3-1 (or the pseudogene TRBV3-2) to TRBJ1-1; 7 bases fit TRBD1. Trimming cost V 5 bases and J 0 bases; bases outside gene matches: 9. The CDR3 is made up of 16 amino acids. CDR1 and CDR2 (germline): LGHDT, YNNKEL (reference sequence). CDR3 sequence: CASSGTVLYMNTEAFF. The DNA of the CDR3 is TGTGCCAGCAGCGGGACAGTACTATACATGAACACTGAAGCTTTCTTT.

This chain joins TRBV27 and TRBJ2-1; 8 bases agree with TRBD1. Germline CDR1 MNHEY, CDR2 SMNVEV (reference sequence). The length of the CDR3 is 15 residues. V lost 2 bases to trimming and J lost 4 bases; unmatched junction nucleotides: 4. DNA of the CDR3: TGTGCCAGCAGTTTACAGGGGGCTGGGTACAATGAGCAGTTCTTC. The encoded protein is CASSLQGAGYNEQFF.

The rearrangement uses TRBV13 and TRBJ1-2, with a tentative D call TRBD1 (6 bases). The CDR3 extends over 14 amino acids. The ends were cut back, 5 bases at V and 2 bases at J, with 12 bases in the middle. The germline gives CDR1 PRHDT, CDR2 FYEKMQ (reference sequence). For the CDR3, the DNA is TGTGCCAGCAGCAGGACAGTCGCGAACTATGGCTACACCTTC. Translated: CASSRTVANYGYTF.

The J gene is TRBJ1-1, the V gene TRBV5-1; no reliable D call. The V gene lost 0 bases and the J gene lost 5 bases, with 20 bases spanning the gap. The germline CDR1 and CDR2 sequences are SGHRS and YFSETQ. The CDR3 consists of 17 residues. For the CDR3, the DNA is TGCGCCAGCAGCTTGGGATCGTACGGCTCCACGGGGACTGAAGCTTTCTTT. Translated, it gives CASSLGSYGSTGTEAFF.

Only a few counts were recorded for this clone. V and J are TRBV7-6 and TRBJ2-7; 9 nucleotides line up with TRBD1. Looked up from germline, CDR1 is SGHVS and CDR2 is FNYEAQ. J was trimmed by 3 bases and V by 0 bases; bases with no gene match: 3. This CDR3 is built from 15 residues. The CDR3 sequence is CASSLAPGQGYEQYF. The CDR3 DNA reads TGTGCCAGCAGCTTAGCCCCGGGACAGGGCTACGAGCAGTACTTC.

This chain links TRBV4-1 with TRBJ1-2, with 7 positions matching TRBD1. Looked up from germline, CDR1 is MGHRA and CDR2 is YSYEKL. This CDR3 contains 14 residues. With V trimmed by 1 base and J by 7 bases, 6 bases remained unmatched. The CDR3 here is CASSQGGQLGGYTF. The CDR3, as DNA: TGCGCCAGCAGCCAAGGGGGACAGCTGGGTGGCTACACCTTC.

The V gene is TRBV7-9, the J gene TRBJ1-3; 7 bases align to TRBD1. The CDR3 length is 15 residues. Germline CDR1 and CDR2: SEHNR and FQNEAQ (reference sequence). J gave up 5 bases and V 0 bases, and 4 bases lay outside the gene matches. The CDR3 bases are TGTGCCAGCAGCTTAGCAGGGGGCGGAAGAAACACCATATATTTT. Amino acid sequence: CASSLAGGGRNTIYF.